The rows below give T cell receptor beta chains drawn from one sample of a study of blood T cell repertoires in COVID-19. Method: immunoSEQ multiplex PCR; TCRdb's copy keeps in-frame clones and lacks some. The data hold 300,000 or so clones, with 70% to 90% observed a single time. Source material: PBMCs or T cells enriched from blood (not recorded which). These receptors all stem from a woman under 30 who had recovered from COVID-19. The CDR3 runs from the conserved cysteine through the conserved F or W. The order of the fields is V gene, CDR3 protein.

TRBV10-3 CAISASGAYSNQPQHF
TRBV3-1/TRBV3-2 CASSRTFSSYEQYF
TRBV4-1 CASSQEGGGGVEQYF
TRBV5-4 CASSLKAGGPDTQYF
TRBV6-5 CASSYRQTGRGDGYTF
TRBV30 CAWTLTGGAGDTQYF
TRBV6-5 CASSAGTLNSPLHF
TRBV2 CASTGTGFAGNTIYF
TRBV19 CASSIVGHPNGNQPQHF
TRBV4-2 CASSQLGQGIRGETQYF
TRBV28 CASSLRQGTDYEQYF
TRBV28 CASSQGGASYEQYF
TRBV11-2 CASSLRDMLLNTEAFF
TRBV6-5 CASVRSLSGGTEAFF
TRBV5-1 CASGPWTSGASTDTQYF
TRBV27 CASSPLGLGGETQYF
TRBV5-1 CASSLGPGNTEAFF
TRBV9 CASSLPITGLGYGYTF
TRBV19 CASSGGQETQYF
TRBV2 CASSEIPPMQFF